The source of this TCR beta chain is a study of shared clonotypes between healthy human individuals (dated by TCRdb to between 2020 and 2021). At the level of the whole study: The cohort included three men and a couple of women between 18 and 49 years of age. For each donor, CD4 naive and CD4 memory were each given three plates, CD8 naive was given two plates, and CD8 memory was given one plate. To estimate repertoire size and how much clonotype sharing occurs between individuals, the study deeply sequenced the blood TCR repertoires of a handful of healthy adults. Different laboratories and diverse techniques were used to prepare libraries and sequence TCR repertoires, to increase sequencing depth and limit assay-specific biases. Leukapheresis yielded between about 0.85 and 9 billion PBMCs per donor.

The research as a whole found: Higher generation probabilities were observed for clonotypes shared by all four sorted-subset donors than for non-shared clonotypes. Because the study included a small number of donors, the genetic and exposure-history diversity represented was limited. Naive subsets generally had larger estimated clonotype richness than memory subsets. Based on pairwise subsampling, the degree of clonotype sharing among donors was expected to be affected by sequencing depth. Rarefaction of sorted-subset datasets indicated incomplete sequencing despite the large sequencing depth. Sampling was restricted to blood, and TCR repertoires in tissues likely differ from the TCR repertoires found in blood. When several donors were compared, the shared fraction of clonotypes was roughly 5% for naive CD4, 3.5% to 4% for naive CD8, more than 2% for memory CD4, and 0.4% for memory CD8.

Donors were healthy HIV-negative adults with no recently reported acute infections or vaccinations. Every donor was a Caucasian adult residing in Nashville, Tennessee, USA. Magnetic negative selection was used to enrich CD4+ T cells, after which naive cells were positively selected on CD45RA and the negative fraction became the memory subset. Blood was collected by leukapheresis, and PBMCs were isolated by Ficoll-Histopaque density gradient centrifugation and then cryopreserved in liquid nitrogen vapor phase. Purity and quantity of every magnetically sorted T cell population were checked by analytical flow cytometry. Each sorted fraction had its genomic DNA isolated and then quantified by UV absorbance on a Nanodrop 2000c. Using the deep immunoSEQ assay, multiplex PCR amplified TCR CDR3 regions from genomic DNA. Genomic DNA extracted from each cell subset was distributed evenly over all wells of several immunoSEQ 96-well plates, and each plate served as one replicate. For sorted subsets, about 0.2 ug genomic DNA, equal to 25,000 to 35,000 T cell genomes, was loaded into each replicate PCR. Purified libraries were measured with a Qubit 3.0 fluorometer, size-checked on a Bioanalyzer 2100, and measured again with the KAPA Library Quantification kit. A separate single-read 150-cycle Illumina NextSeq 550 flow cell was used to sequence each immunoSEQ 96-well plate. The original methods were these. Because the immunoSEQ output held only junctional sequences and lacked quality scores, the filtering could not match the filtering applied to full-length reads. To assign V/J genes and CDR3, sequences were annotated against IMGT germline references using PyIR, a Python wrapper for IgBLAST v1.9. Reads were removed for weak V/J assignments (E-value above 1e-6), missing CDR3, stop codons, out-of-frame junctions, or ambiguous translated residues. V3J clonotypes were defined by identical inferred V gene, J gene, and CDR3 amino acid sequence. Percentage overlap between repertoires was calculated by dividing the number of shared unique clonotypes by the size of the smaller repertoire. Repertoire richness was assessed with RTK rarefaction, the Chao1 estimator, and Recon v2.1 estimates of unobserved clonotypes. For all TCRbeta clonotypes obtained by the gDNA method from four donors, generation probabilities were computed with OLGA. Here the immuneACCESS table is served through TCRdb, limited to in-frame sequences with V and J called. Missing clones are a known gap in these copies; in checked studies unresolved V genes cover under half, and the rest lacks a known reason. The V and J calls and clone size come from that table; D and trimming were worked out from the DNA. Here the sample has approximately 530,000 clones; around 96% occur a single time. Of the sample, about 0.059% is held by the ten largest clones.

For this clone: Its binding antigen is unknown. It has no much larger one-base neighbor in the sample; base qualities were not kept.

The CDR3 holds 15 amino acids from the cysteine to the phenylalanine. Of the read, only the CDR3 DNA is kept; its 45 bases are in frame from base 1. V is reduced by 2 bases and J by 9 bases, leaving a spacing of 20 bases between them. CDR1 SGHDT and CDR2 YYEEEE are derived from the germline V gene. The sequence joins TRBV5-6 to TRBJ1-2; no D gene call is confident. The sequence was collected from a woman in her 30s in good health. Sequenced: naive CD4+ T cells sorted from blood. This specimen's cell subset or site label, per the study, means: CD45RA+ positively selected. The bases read TGTGCCAGCAGCTTCTGGCGGGCCAAGGAGGTTAGCTACACCTTC. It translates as CASSFWRAKEVSYTF.